Sequencing of this T cell receptor beta chain was carried out in a study of CXCR3-negative and CXCR3-positive naive CD8 T cells. Via 5' RACE with UMI labels, TRB cDNA libraries were prepared. TCRdb reprocessed the 5' RACE reads and reports one entry per CDR3 protein, with no DNA. The data include 65,000 to 95,000 distinct CDR3 sequences; the top ten clones carry 1.6%. CDR1 is SQVTM, CDR2 ANQGSEA, per germline. The CDR3 length is 14 residues. The rearrangement uses TRBV29-1 and TRBJ2-7; the TCRdb call, TRBD1, lacks DNA for checking. This receptor was taken from a human donor in good health. Some clones in this sample may be carry-over from other donors' samples. Sequencing used naive CXCR3- CD8+ T cells from blood. Stated subset: CD45RO-CCR7+CD27+CD95- naive CD8+ T cells lacking CXCR3 (TNR3-). The CDR3 loop reads CSVEDRGGNYEQYF.